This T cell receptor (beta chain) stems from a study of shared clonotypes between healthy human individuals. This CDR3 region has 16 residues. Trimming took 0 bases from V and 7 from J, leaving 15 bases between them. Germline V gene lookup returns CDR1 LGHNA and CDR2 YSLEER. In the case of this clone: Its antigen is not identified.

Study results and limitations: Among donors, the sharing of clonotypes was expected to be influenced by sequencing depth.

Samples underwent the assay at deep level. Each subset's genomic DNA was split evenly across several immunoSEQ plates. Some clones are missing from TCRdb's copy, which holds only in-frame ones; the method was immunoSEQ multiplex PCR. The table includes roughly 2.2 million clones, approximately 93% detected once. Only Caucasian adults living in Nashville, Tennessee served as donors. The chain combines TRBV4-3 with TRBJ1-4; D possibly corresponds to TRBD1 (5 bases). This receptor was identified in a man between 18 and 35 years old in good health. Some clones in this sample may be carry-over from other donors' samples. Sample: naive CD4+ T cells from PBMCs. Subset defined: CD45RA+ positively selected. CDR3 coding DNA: TGCGCCAGCAGCCAAGAGTTGGGGGTAAGCGGTGAAAAACTGTTTTTT. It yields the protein CASSQELGVSGEKLFF.